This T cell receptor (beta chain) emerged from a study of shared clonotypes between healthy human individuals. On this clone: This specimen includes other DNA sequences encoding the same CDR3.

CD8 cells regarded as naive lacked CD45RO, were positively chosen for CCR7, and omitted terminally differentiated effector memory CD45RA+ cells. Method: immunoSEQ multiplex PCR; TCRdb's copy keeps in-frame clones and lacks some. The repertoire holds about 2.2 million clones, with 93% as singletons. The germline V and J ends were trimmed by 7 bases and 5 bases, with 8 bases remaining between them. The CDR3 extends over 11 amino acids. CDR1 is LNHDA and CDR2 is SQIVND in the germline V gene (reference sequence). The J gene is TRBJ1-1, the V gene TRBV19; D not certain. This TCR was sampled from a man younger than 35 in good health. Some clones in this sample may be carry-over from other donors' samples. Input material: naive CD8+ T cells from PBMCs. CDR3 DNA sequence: TGTGCCAGTACCCCGGGGACTGAAGCTTTCTTT. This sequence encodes CASTPGTEAFF.